The entry below gives a single T cell receptor (beta chain) sequence along with its context. One end of the junction fails to match germline, which may point to a read error. The CDR3 runs 14 residues. The germline gives CDR1 SEHNR, CDR2 FQNEAQ (reference sequence). These data originate in a study of Graves' ophthalmopathy and Graves' hyperthyroidism. Across the whole study: Before any treatment, peripheral blood was taken at the initial diagnosis.

Ophthalmopathy donors showed moderate-to-severe activity, CAS ≥3, NOSPECS ≥4 and a duration under 3 months. Uncontrolled infections, pregnancy, lactation or other autoimmune diseases led to patient exclusion. Orbital computed tomography, thyroid ultrasound, TRAb, serum thyroxine and clinical symptoms formed the basis of diagnosis. The sequenced template was RNA, covering the TCR beta CDR3 region. RT-PCR with HTBI primers came first, then second-round multiplex PCR. MiXCR was run by TCRdb on the multiplex PCR reads, yielding one entry per CDR3 protein. The sample shows approximately 700,000 distinct CDR3 sequences, roughly 39% of them seen only once.

The specimen sequenced was peripheral blood. This chain uses TRBV7-9 with TRBJ2-7; TRBD2 matches at 9 bases. The closer fit of TRBJ2-1 to the DNA end suggests the J call may be wrong. This TCR was sampled from an adult man with Graves' ophthalmopathy. CDR3 DNA: TGTGCCAGTAGCTTAGTTAGCGGGGGCGGCGAGCAGTTCTTC. It is translated as CASSLVSGGGEQFF.